This record concerns one TCR beta chain sequence. The target antigen is unknown. From germline, CDR1 is SEHNR and CDR2 FQNEAQ (reference sequence). Trimming shortened V by 2 bases and J by 4 bases, and 12 bases separated the two germline ends. CDR3 length: 15 amino acids. This specimen comes from a study of T and B cells in COVID-19 patients. Across the study: Median age was around 35 years in the recovered cohort and around 62 years in the active-infection cohort. Critical illness requiring mechanical ventilation or extracorporeal membrane oxygenation affected 12 of 20 active-infection patients. Study conclusions and caveats: At recovery TRB diversity and richness exceeded healthy donors, after highly clonal active COVID-19 repertoires. Patients with COVID-19 reportedly showed strongly skewed T cell receptor beta variable and joining gene usage.

BIOMED2 TRB-A/B primer pools were used in multiplex TRB PCR. Each CDR3 protein is one row after TCRdb ran MiXCR on the multiplex PCR reads. There are fewer than 10,000 distinct CDR3 sequences in the sample; roughly 31% occur only once, and 22% lies in the top ten. TRB was amplified from around 230-520 ng of blood genomic DNA. The clonotype originates from a human donor who had recovered from COVID-19. The sequencing input was blood. This chain links TRBV7-9 with TRBJ2-1; D is uncertain. The CDR3 is CASSLTEYFYNEQFF. The CDR3 coding sequence is TGTGCCAGCAGCTTAACAGAATACTTTTACAATGAGCAGTTCTTC.